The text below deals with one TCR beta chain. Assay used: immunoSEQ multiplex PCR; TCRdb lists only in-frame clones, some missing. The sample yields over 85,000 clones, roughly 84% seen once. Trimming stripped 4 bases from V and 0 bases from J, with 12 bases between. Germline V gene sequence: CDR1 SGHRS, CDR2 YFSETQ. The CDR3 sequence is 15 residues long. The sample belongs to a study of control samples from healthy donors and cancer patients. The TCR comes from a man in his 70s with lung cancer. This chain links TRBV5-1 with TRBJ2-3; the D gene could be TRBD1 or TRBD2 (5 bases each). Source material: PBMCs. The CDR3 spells CASSRDHPSTDTQYF. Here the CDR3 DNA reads TGCGCCAGCAGCCGGGACCACCCTAGCACAGATACGCAGTATTTT.